The clone carrying this T cell receptor beta chain was picked up a small number of times. Its antigen is undetermined. The sample belongs to a study of blood T cells in healthy people across ages. The use of a sample-barcoded 5' primer and a J-beta primer mix characterized a second PCR of about 7 to 12 cycles. TCRdb passed the 5' RACE reads through MiXCR, listing each CDR3 protein once. The data show 790,000 or so distinct CDR3 sequences, 56% seen once. Germline V gene data show CDR1 as SGHTA and CDR2 as FQGNSA. The CDR3 is 13 residues long. Trimming took 5 bases from V and 3 from J, leaving 10 bases between them. Points from the study as a whole: Unsorted PBMCs prevented conclusive naive versus antigen-experienced comparison.

The source of this sequence is a man aged 40-55 years in good health. Sequenced input: blood. This chain joins TRBV7-2 and TRBJ2-5; no clear D gene. CDR3 amino acids: CASSPARKETQYF. DNA of the CDR3: TGTGCCAGCAGCCCTGCTAGAAAAGAGACCCAGTACTTC.